The sequence of this T cell receptor (beta chain) was determined in a study of T cells in narcolepsy. Study summary: Enrolled donors included narcolepsy type 1 or type 2 patients and healthy controls.

TCRdb keeps only in-frame clones here, not all; method: immunoSEQ multiplex PCR. Here the sample spans some 25,000 clones, roughly 85% being singletons. Concerning this clone itself: The antigen remains undetermined.

Study results and caveats: Autoreactive clone sequences were missing from some blood memory CD4+ repertoires. Blood of same and different patients, but not healthy controls, reportedly held recurring autoreactive clonotypes. Same-patient CSF and blood CD4+ T cell clonotypes included HCRT-specific and TRIB2-specific autoreactive ones.

The CDR3 sequence is 13 residues long. CDR1 and CDR2 (germline): SGHDT, YYEEEE. Trimming shortened V by 1 base and J by 5 bases, and 9 bases separated the two germline ends. Sequencing was carried out using CD45RA- memory CD4+ T cells from PBMCs. This clonotype was obtained from a human donor with narcolepsy. The chain employs TRBV5-6 and TRBJ1-1; maybe TRBD1 (5 bases). CDR3 loop: CASSLLRGTEAFF. CDR3 in DNA: TGTGCCAGCAGCTTGTTACGGGGGACTGAAGCTTTCTTT. Combining the CDR3 with reference TRBV5-6 and TRBJ1-1 gives the whole variable domain DAGVTQSPTHLIKTRGQQVTLRCSPKSGHDTVSWYQQALGQGPQFIFQYYEEEERQRGNFPDRFSGHQFPNYSSELNVNALLLGDSALYLCASSLLRGTEAFFGQGTRLTVV.